The 5 T cell receptor beta chains below come from one sample, sequenced in a study of blood T cell repertoires in COVID-19. Sequenced by immunoSEQ multiplex PCR; TCRdb stores in-frame clones only, minus some. This sample yields about 260,000 clones, of which approximately 80% are seen a single time; around 4% belongs to the top ten. The specimen sequenced was peripheral blood. Receptors were obtained from a man aged 55 to 70 with acute or convalescent COVID-19.

V is TRBV6-6 and J is TRBJ1-1; D is unclear. Germline V gives CDR1 MNHNY, CDR2 SVGAGI (reference sequence). The CDR3 loop spans 15 amino acids. Trimming pared 5 bases from V and 0 bases from J, leaving 13 bases between. The CDR3 bases are TGTGCCAGCAGTACCCAACCGGGTATGAACACTGAAGCTTTCTTT. It specifies CASSTQPGMNTEAFF.

The chain's CDR3 is CASSRSGTGGEKLFF. The CDR3 DNA reads TGTGCCAGCAGTCGCTCCGGGACAGGGGGTGAAAAACTGTTTTTT. This chain joins TRBV6-2 or TRBV6-3 and TRBJ1-4, with 11 bases matching TRBD1. Germline V gene data show CDR1 as MNHEY and CDR2 as SVGEGT. Germline trimming cut 5 bases from V and 7 bases from J; bases unmatched to any gene: 6. The CDR3 is made up of 15 amino acids.

V and J are TRBV27 and TRBJ2-7; 10 positions match TRBD1. V was clipped by 9 bases and J by 2 bases; unmatched bases: 4. Germline CDR1 and CDR2: MNHEY and SMNVEV (reference sequence). The CDR3 has 13 amino acids. The CDR3, as DNA: TGTGCCAGTCCGGGACAGGGGCCCTACGAGCAGTACTTC. It is translated as CASPGQGPYEQYF.

The V and J genes are TRBV12-5 and TRBJ2-3; D perhaps matches TRBD2 (5 bases). Between the trimmed V and J ends, which lost 4 bases and 8 bases, there was a span of 16 bases. The CDR3 is made up of 14 amino acids. CDR1 and CDR2 (germline): LGHNT, FRNRAP. Written as DNA, the CDR3 is TGTGCTAGTGGTTCCTCGGCCGTGAGCGGTACGCAGTATTTT. Protein product: CASGSSAVSGTQYF.

The chain employs TRBV5-4 and TRBJ2-7; D is possibly TRBD2 (6 bases). The CDR3 spans 16 residues. Germline V CDR1 and CDR2: SGHNT, YYREEE (reference sequence). The V gene lost 0 bases and the J gene lost 0 bases, with 13 bases spanning the gap. The CDR3 loop is CASSLDGSGRSYEQYF. CDR3 sequence (DNA): TGTGCCAGCAGCTTGGATGGGAGCGGGCGCTCCTACGAGCAGTACTTC.